The entry below describes one TCR beta chain. This record comes from a study of cytomegalovirus exposure and HLA in healthy donors. CDR1 and CDR2 from the germline V gene are SQVTM and ANQGSEA. This CDR3 comprises 15 residues. V lost 3 bases and J 4 bases, leaving 18 bases between the germline ends. The repertoire was sequenced with immunoSEQ multiplex PCR; TCRdb's copy has only in-frame clones and lacks some. The sample includes 80,000 to 100,000 clones, around nine tenths of them seen just once. The rearrangement links TRBV29-1 to TRBJ1-2; D perhaps matches TRBD1 (6 bases). The specimen was PBMCs. This TCR was recovered from a woman younger than 45 in good health and CMV-seronegative. This CDR3 reads CSVEGNVGQIYGYTF. The DNA for the CDR3 is TGCAGCGTTGAGGGAAACGTTGGACAGATCTATGGCTACACCTTC.